The 17 T cell receptor beta chains listed next were all sequenced from one sample in a study of blood T cell repertoires in COVID-19. TCRdb keeps only in-frame clones here, not all; method: immunoSEQ multiplex PCR. The repertoire consists of some 30,000 clones, with roughly 84% occurring once and the leading ten covering about 25%. Material: peripheral blood. The receptors were sampled from a man aged 65 to 79 with active COVID-19.

This clone occurred a few times. This chain uses TRBV27 with TRBJ2-7; D might be TRBD1 (6 bases). Germline lookup yields CDR1 MNHEY and CDR2 SMNVEV (reference sequence). The V end was cut by 3 bases, the J end by 4 bases, with 10 bases between. The CDR3 has 13 amino acids. The CDR3 coding sequence is TGTGCCAGCAGTTTTCTACAGGGTTACGAGCAGTACTTC. Its translation is CASSFLQGYEQYF.

This sequence joins TRBV11-2 and TRBJ1-6; 8 bases map to TRBD1. The CDR3 runs 14 residues. V lost 8 bases and J lost 8; bases outside the gene matches: 8. Germline CDR1 and CDR2: SGHAT and FQNNGV. CDR3 in DNA: TGTGCCAGCCGGTCGGGGACAGGTTATTCACCCCTCCACTTT. This sequence encodes CASRSGTGYSPLHF.

The CDR3 bases are TGCGCCAGCAGCCCCCCTGGGGGCAGGTTCGAAAAACTGTTTTTT. This translates into CASSPPGGRFEKLFF. The rearrangement uses TRBV4-1 and TRBJ1-4, with a weak D call TRBD1 (6 bases). Germline V gives CDR1 MGHRA, CDR2 YSYEKL. Deletions cut 4 bases from V and 8 bases from J, with 17 bases between. This CDR3 contains 15 residues.

The chain is built from TRBV9 and TRBJ1-2, with 7 positions matching TRBD1. Germline CDR1 SGDLS, CDR2 YYNGEE. V gave up 0 bases and J gave up 4 bases; unmatched junction bases: 0. The CDR3 spans 13 residues. The CDR3 protein is CASSVDRGYGYTF. For the CDR3, the DNA is TGTGCCAGCAGCGTAGACAGGGGCTATGGCTACACCTTC.

This clone was recorded once. The chain combines TRBV4-1 with TRBJ1-1, with 11 bases matching TRBD1. V lost 3 bases to trimming and J lost 5 bases; unmatched junction nucleotides: 2. There are 14 residues in the CDR3. Germline assignment: CDR1 MGHRA and CDR2 YSYEKL. DNA for the CDR3: TGCGCCAGCAGCCACCGGGACAGGGGGACTGAAGCTTTCTTT. It yields the protein CASSHRDRGTEAFF.

V is TRBV5-1 and J is TRBJ2-1, with 9 nucleotides matching TRBD2. The CDR3 totals 15 residues. Germline V gene lookup returns CDR1 SGHRS and CDR2 YFSETQ. V was pared by 3 bases and J by 4 bases, with 5 bases of the junction left unmatched. The CDR3 loop is CASSSEAGGYNEQFF. Here the CDR3 DNA reads TGCGCCAGCAGCTCGGAAGCGGGAGGATACAATGAGCAGTTCTTC.

The V and J genes are TRBV2 and TRBJ1-1; possible D gene TRBD1, 5 bases. Germline values: CDR1 SNHLY, CDR2 FYNNEI. CDR3 length equals 15 residues. Trimming removed 2 bases from V and 8 bases from J, with 18 bases in between. The CDR3: CASSEREVRGSEAFF. CDR3 DNA sequence: TGTGCCAGCAGTGAACGAGAGGTTAGGGGATCCGAAGCTTTCTTT.

The J gene is TRBJ2-7, the V gene TRBV11-2; 7 nucleotides match TRBD1. Germline loops: CDR1 SGHAT, CDR2 FQNNGV. V trimming: 5 bases; J trimming: 3 bases; junction bases outside the gene matches: 4. This CDR3 has 13 amino acids. DNA for the CDR3: TGTGCCAGCAGCCTCGACAGGGACTACGAGCAGTACTTC. This gives the protein CASSLDRDYEQYF.

The chain combines TRBV5-1 with TRBJ2-7; no definite D call. The germline V gene encodes CDR1 SGHRS and CDR2 YFSETQ. V was trimmed by 1 base and J by 4 bases, leaving 12 bases between them. The CDR3 extends over 14 amino acids. CDR3 in amino acids: CASSLSQFGYEQYF. CDR3 DNA sequence: TGCGCCAGCAGCTTGTCACAGTTTGGGTACGAGCAGTACTTC.

The V and J genes are TRBV9 and TRBJ2-1, with 13 bases aligning to TRBD2. Germline lookup yields CDR1 SGDLS and CDR2 YYNGEE. This CDR3 contains 15 residues. V lost 2 bases and J lost 4; bases outside the gene matches: 0. The CDR3 reads CASSVTSGRYNEQFF. CDR3 coding DNA: TGTGCCAGCAGCGTGACTAGCGGGAGGTACAATGAGCAGTTCTTC.

This clone is categorized as medium-sized. This CDR3 reads CASSSPRGETQYF. The CDR3 DNA reads as TGCGCCAGCAGCTCCCCGCGGGGAGAGACCCAGTACTTC. The rearrangement joins TRBV5-1 to TRBJ2-5, with D perhaps matching TRBD2 (6 bases). The germline V gene has CDR1 SGHRS and CDR2 YFSETQ. This CDR3 has 13 residues. The germline V and J ends were trimmed by 3 bases and 4 bases, with 10 bases remaining between them. Complete variable domain (other parts from reference TRBV5-1 and TRBJ2-5): KAGVTQTPRYLIKTRGQQVTLSCSPISGHRSVSWYQQTPGQGLQFLFEYFSETQRNKGNFPGRFSGRQFSNSRSEMNVSTLELGDSALYLCASSSPRGETQYFGPGTRLLVL.

As regards this clone: This clone may be a read error of a much larger clone one base away. This chain joins TRBV19 and TRBJ1-4; 10 bases map to TRBD1. Per germline, CDR1 LNHDA and CDR2 SQIVND (reference sequence). The CDR3 extends over 16 amino acids. The CDR3 nucleotides are TGTGCCGGTAGTCTACTATCCGGGACAGGGGAAGAAAAACTGTTTTTT. Encoded protein: CAGSLLSGTGEEKLFF.

At least ten counts were recorded for this clone. The genes are TRBV18 and TRBJ1-2, with a tentative D call TRBD1 (6 bases). The V end lost 2 bases, the J end lost 8 bases, and 12 bases lay between the germline ends. From germline, CDR1 is KGHSH and CDR2 LQKENI. CDR3 length: 13 amino acids. CDR3 region: CASSPRTASGYTF. In nucleotides, the CDR3 is TGTGCCAGCTCACCAAGGACAGCTAGCGGCTACACCTTC.

The V call is TRBV28, the J call TRBJ1-2; possibly TRBD1 for D (5 bases). CDR3 size: 15 residues. Trimming shortened V by 5 bases and J by 8 bases, and 21 bases separated the two germline ends. Germline-derived CDR1 and CDR2 are MDHEN and SYDVKM. The CDR3 DNA sequence: TGTGCCAGCAGTCAAGGAGGGGTACGGACTCGGGGCTACACCTTC. Encoded protein: CASSQGGVRTRGYTF.

The rearrangement joins TRBV5-1 to TRBJ2-7; D call uncertain. CDR3 length equals 14 residues. V lost 4 bases, J lost 2 bases, and 13 bases lay in between. Germline V gene sequence: CDR1 SGHRS, CDR2 YFSETQ. In DNA, the CDR3 is TGCGCCAGCAGCCAGGCTTCCACCCCCTACGAGCAGTACTTC. This codes for CASSQASTPYEQYF.

This clone was seen only once. The genes are TRBV19 and TRBJ2-7, with 9 bases that match TRBD1. V was pared by 4 bases and J by 2 bases, with 9 bases of the junction left unmatched. The CDR3 length is 16 residues. Germline CDR1 and CDR2: LNHDA and SQIVND (reference sequence). For the CDR3, the DNA is TGTGCCAGTAGTAAGACAGGGGGAGCCCCCCCCTACGAGCAGTACTTC. Its translation: CASSKTGGAPPYEQYF.

The rearrangement uses TRBV5-1 and TRBJ2-7; possible D gene TRBD1, 5 bases. The CDR3 is 13 amino acids. Germline V gene sequence: CDR1 SGHRS, CDR2 YFSETQ. Trimming took 4 bases from V and 7 from J, leaving 15 bases between them. Here the CDR3 reads CASSPDIGQEQYF. CDR3 nucleotides: TGCGCCAGCAGCCCGGACATCGGGCAGGAGCAGTACTTC.